These 7 T cell receptor beta chains share one sample of origin, sequenced in a study of blood T cell repertoires in COVID-19. Sequenced by immunoSEQ multiplex PCR; TCRdb stores in-frame clones only, minus some. The sample contains 250,000 or so clones, approximately 90% of which appear only once. The sequenced sample was peripheral blood. The receptors stem from a woman aged 35 to 49 who had recovered from COVID-19.

This chain connects TRBV7-9 to TRBJ2-2, with 8 bases identical to TRBD2. J lost 6 bases, V lost 5 bases, and 8 bases had no gene match. There are 15 residues in the CDR3. Germline values: CDR1 SEHNR, CDR2 FQNEAQ (reference sequence). The CDR3 region is CASSPQREWSGELFF. CDR3 bases: TGTGCCAGCAGCCCCCAGCGGGAGTGGTCCGGGGAGCTGTTTTTT.

The chain links TRBV30 to TRBJ1-6; D unresolved. V was pared by 1 base and J by 0 bases, with 10 bases between. The germline V gene has CDR1 GTSNPN and CDR2 SVGIG (reference sequence). The CDR3 contains 16 residues. The CDR3 here is CAWSARQSSYNSPLHF. Written as DNA, the CDR3 is TGTGCCTGGAGTGCACGACAAAGCTCCTATAATTCACCCCTCCACTTT. The whole variable domain, filled in from reference TRBV30 and TRBJ1-6, reads SQTIHQWPATLVQPVGSPLSLECTVEGTSNPNLYWYRQAAGRGLQLLFYSVGIGQISSEVPQNLSASRPQDRQFILSSKKLLLSDSGFYLCAWSARQSSYNSPLHFGNGTRLTVT.

This clone was detected only a few times. The chain links TRBV24-1 to TRBJ2-7; 11 bases agree with TRBD2. This CDR3 has 16 amino acids. CDR1 and CDR2 (germline): KGHDR, SFDVKD. V lost 4 bases, J lost 2 bases, and 6 bases stayed unmatched. The CDR3 loop reads CATSEPTSGKAYEQYV. CDR3 in DNA: TGTGCCACCAGTGAACCGACTAGCGGGAAGGCCTACGAGCAGTACGTC.

The chain uses TRBV9 and TRBJ1-3, with a tentative D call TRBD1 (5 bases). V lost 4 bases, J lost 0 bases, and 11 bases lay in between. CDR1 is SGDLS, CDR2 YYNGEE, per germline. CDR3 length: 15 amino acids. The CDR3 DNA reads as TGTGCCAGCAGCCTAGGGGAGAACTCTGGAAACACCATATATTTT. Encoded protein: CASSLGENSGNTIYF.

The chain recombines TRBV11-3 with TRBJ2-1, with a tentative D call TRBD1 (6 bases). The V end lost 5 bases, the J end lost 8 bases, and 13 bases lay between the germline ends. The germline gives CDR1 SGHNT, CDR2 YENEEA. The CDR3 runs to 13 residues. The CDR3 region is CASSPRGGYEQFF. In DNA form, the CDR3 reads TGTGCCAGCAGCCCCAGAGGGGGTTATGAGCAGTTCTTC.

The chain couples TRBV3-1 (or the pseudogene TRBV3-2) to TRBJ1-1, with 7 bases matching TRBD1. With V trimmed by 4 bases and J by 4 bases, 15 bases remained unmatched. The CDR3 consists of 17 residues. Germline CDR1 LGHDT, CDR2 YNNKEL (reference sequence). The CDR3 is CASSPTQGVLRFTEAFF. Written as DNA, the CDR3 is TGTGCCAGCAGCCCAACCCAGGGGGTACTAAGGTTCACTGAAGCTTTCTTT.

CDR3 nucleotides: TGTGCCAGCAGCTTGTTTCGGCTAGCGGGAGGGCCGGGATACAATGAGCAGTTCTTC. Residues: CASSLFRLAGGPGYNEQFF. This sequence joins TRBV5-8 and TRBJ2-1, with 12 nucleotides matching TRBD2. CDR1 SGHTS and CDR2 YDEGEE come from the germline V gene. The CDR3 spans 19 residues. With V trimmed by 1 base and J by 4 bases, 12 bases remained unmatched.